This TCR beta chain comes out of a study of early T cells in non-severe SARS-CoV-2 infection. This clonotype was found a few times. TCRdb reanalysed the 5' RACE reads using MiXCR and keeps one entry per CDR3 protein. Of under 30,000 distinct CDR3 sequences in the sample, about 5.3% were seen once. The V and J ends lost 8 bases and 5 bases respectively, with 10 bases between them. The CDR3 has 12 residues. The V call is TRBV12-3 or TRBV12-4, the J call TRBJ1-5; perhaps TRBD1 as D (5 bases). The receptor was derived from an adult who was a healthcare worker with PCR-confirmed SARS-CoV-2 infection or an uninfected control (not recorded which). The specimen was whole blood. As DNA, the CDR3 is TGTGCCAGCCGACGGGGGGATCAGCCCCAGCATTTT. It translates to CASRRGDQPQHF.